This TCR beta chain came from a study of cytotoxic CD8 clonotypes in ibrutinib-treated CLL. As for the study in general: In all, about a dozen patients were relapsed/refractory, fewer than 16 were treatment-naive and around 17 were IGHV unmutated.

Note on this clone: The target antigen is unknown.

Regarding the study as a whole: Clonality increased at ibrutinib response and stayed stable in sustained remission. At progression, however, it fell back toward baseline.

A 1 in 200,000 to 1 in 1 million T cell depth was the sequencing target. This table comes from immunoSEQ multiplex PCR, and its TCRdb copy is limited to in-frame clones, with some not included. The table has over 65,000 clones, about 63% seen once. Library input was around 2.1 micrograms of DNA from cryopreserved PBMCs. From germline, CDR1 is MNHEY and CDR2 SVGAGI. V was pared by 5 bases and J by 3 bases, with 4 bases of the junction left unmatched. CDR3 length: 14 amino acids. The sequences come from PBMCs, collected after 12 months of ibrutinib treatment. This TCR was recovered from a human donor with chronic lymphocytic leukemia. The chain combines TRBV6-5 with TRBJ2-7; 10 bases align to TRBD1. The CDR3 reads CASSRQGAFYEQYF. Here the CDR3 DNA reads TGTGCCAGCAGTCGACAGGGGGCATTCTACGAGCAGTACTTC.